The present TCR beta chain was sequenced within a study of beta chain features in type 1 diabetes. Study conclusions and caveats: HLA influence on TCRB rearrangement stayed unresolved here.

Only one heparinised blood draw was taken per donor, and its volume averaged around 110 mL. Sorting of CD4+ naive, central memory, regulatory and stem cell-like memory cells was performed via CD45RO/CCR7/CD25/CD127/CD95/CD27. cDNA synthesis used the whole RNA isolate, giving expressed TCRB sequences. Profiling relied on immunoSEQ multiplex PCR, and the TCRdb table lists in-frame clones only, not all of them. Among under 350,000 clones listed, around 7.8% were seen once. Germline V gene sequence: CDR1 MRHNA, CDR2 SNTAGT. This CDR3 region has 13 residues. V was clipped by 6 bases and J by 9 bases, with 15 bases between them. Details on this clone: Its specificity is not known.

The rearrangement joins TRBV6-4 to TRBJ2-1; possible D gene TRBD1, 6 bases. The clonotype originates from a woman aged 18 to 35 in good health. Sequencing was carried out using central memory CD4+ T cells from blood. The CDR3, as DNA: TGTGCCAGCAGGAGGGACATTTACTCTGAGCAGTTCTTC. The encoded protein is CASRRDIYSEQFF.